The clone carrying this T cell receptor beta chain was seen more than once but under ten times. The antigen remains unidentified. The data were obtained in a study of vaccination effects on CD4 cells after COVID-19. Study information: Expansion of antigen-specific CD4+ T cells with viral peptide pools was carried out by the ViraFEST assay before sequencing. Participants completed two doses of the BNT162b2 or mRNA-1273 vaccine. Study-level findings and limits: Within healthy vaccinees, only 1 of 255 vaccine-induced clones displayed cross-reactivity with common cold coronaviruses.

Isolating CD4+ T cells followed approximately 10 days of culture. This CDR3 is 13 amino acids long. V dropped 6 bases and J dropped 1 base, with 9 bases sitting between them. Germline-derived CDR1 and CDR2 are WSHSY and SAAADI. Using immunoSEQ multiplex PCR, the repertoire was profiled, and TCRdb retains in-frame clones only, with some absent. The profile shows around 35,000 clones, 65% to 70% of them singletons. This sequence joins TRBV10-2 and TRBJ1-1, with D possibly being TRBD1 (5 bases). This clonotype was obtained from a human donor who received a COVID-19 vaccine. The sequences come from CD4+ T cells from PBMCs cultured without peptide, collected before COVID-19 vaccination. The CDR3 loop is CASRVGPNTEAFF. The CDR3 nucleotides read TGCGCCAGCAGGGTGGGACCGAACACTGAAGCTTTCTTT.